This TCR beta chain was identified in a study of blood T cell repertoires in COVID-19. Turning to the study itself: PBMCs, B-cell-depleted T cells, or T cells were the source of the cDNA or gDNA that made up the material.

Methods used by the authors: Reference gene primers were amplified, and this amplification served to estimate nucleated cell counts. The method was immunoSEQ multiplex PCR; TCRdb's version includes in-frame clones alone and lacks a portion of them. From that table come the V and J calls and clone size; the DNA was used to work out D and trimming. Among about 520,000 clones listed, approximately 85% were seen once. The V gene's germline CDR1 is MNHEY and CDR2 SVGAGI. CDR3 size: 14 residues. The J segment lost 7 bases and the V segment lost 6 bases, leaving 6 bases of the junction unmatched. The rearrangement joins TRBV6-5 to TRBJ2-2, with 9 bases matching TRBD2. Sequencing was done on a sample of peripheral blood. The source is a human donor in a cohort sampled during active COVID-19. The CDR3 DNA is TGTGCCAGCAGCTCCGGGACTAGCCACGGGGAGCTGTTTTTT. Translating gives CASSSGTSHGELFF.